These T cell receptor beta chains were read from a single sample in a study of shared clonotypes between healthy human individuals. Sequencing was performed with immunoSEQ multiplex PCR; in TCRdb, only in-frame clones are kept and a portion is missing. Of hundreds of thousands of clones in the sample, around 97% are singletons; the top ten hold approximately 0.057%. Sequencing was done on a sample of naive CD4+ T cells sorted from blood. The origin of the receptors is a woman under 40 in good health. Each CDR3 is given with its conserved first and last residue. The order of the fields is V gene, clone size, J gene, CDR3 length, D gene, CDR3 protein, CDR3 DNA. D genes are given only for firm matches. Not all rows give a size; the values are once, few, many and, for expanded clones, a class.

v_call: TRBV19
clone_size: -
j_call: TRBJ2-1
cdr3_length: 10
d_call: -
cdr3_aa: CASSDNEQFF
cdr3_nt: TGTGCCAGTAGTGACAATGAGCAGTTCTTC

v_call: TRBV11-2
clone_size: -
j_call: TRBJ2-5
cdr3_length: 11
d_call: -
cdr3_aa: CASSYEETQYF
cdr3_nt: TGTGCCAGCAGCTATGAAGAGACCCAGTACTTC

v_call: TRBV28
clone_size: -
j_call: TRBJ2-1
cdr3_length: 12
d_call: -
cdr3_aa: CASRGIGNEQFF
cdr3_nt: TGTGCCAGCAGGGGCATTGGCAATGAGCAGTTCTTC

v_call: TRBV28
clone_size: -
j_call: TRBJ1-4
cdr3_length: 14
d_call: TRBD1
cdr3_aa: CASGDRVTNEKLFF
cdr3_nt: TGTGCCAGCGGGGACAGGGTCACTAATGAAAAACTGTTTTTT

v_call: TRBV28
clone_size: once
j_call: TRBJ1-2
cdr3_length: 14
d_call: -
cdr3_aa: CASSSGAGVDGYTF
cdr3_nt: TGTGCCAGCAGCTCGGGGGCAGGGGTAGATGGCTACACCTTC

v_call: TRBV6-1
clone_size: once
j_call: TRBJ2-7
cdr3_length: 14
d_call: TRBD1
cdr3_aa: CASSARQGATEQYF
cdr3_nt: TGTGCCAGCAGTGCCCGACAGGGGGCGACCGAGCAGTACTTC

v_call: TRBV29-1
clone_size: -
j_call: TRBJ2-3
cdr3_length: 13
d_call: -
cdr3_aa: CSASIPYTDTQYF
cdr3_nt: TGCAGCGCCTCGATTCCGTACACAGATACGCAGTATTTT

v_call: TRBV28
clone_size: -
j_call: TRBJ2-7
cdr3_length: 12
d_call: -
cdr3_aa: CASSLEGYEQYF
cdr3_nt: TGTGCCAGCAGTTTAGAGGGGTACGAGCAGTACTTC

v_call: TRBV7-5
clone_size: -
j_call: TRBJ1-1
cdr3_length: 13
d_call: -
cdr3_aa: CVRRPTGTTEAFF
cdr3_nt: TGTGTCAGAAGGCCTACAGGGACTACTGAAGCTTTCTTT

v_call: TRBV4-2
clone_size: -
j_call: TRBJ2-5
cdr3_length: 13
d_call: TRBD2
cdr3_aa: CASSPNSGEVQYF
cdr3_nt: TGTGCCAGCAGCCCTAATAGCGGGGAGGTGCAGTACTTC

v_call: TRBV4-1
clone_size: -
j_call: TRBJ1-6
cdr3_length: 18
d_call: -
cdr3_aa: CASSQDPRGVTNNSPLHF
cdr3_nt: TGCGCCAGCAGCCAAGACCCGCGCGGGGTCACCAATAATTCACCCCTCCACTTT

v_call: TRBV4-1
clone_size: -
j_call: TRBJ1-5
cdr3_length: 18
d_call: -
cdr3_aa: CASSHPGLRFRSNQPQHF
cdr3_nt: TGCGCCAGCAGCCACCCCGGCCTCAGGTTTCGGAGCAATCAGCCCCAGCATTTT

v_call: TRBV6-6
clone_size: once
j_call: TRBJ2-4
cdr3_length: 16
d_call: TRBD2
cdr3_aa: CASSSRLAGSGNIQYF
cdr3_nt: TGTGCCAGCAGCTCCCGACTAGCGGGATCGGGGAACATTCAGTACTTC

v_call: TRBV5-1
clone_size: -
j_call: TRBJ2-2
cdr3_length: 17
d_call: TRBD2
cdr3_aa: CASSLIPGLANTGELFF
cdr3_nt: TGCGCCAGCAGCTTGATCCCGGGACTAGCGAACACCGGGGAGCTGTTTTTT

v_call: TRBV19
clone_size: -
j_call: TRBJ1-5
cdr3_length: 13
d_call: -
cdr3_aa: CASKDWVYGPQHF
cdr3_nt: TGTGCCAGTAAAGATTGGGTCTATGGGCCCCAGCATTTT

v_call: TRBV29-1
clone_size: -
j_call: TRBJ2-2
cdr3_length: 14
d_call: TRBD2
cdr3_aa: CSGRTSGTAGELFF
cdr3_nt: TGCAGCGGGCGGACTAGCGGGACGGCCGGGGAGCTGTTTTTT

v_call: TRBV28
clone_size: -
j_call: TRBJ2-1
cdr3_length: 14
d_call: TRBD1
cdr3_aa: CASSPGGPAGEQFF
cdr3_nt: TGTGCCAGCAGTCCAGGGGGACCAGCAGGCGAGCAGTTCTTC

v_call: TRBV28
clone_size: -
j_call: TRBJ1-1
cdr3_length: 14
d_call: -
cdr3_aa: CASRPVRMNTEAFF
cdr3_nt: TGTGCCAGCAGACCCGTACGGATGAACACTGAAGCTTTCTTT

v_call: TRBV13
clone_size: -
j_call: TRBJ2-1
cdr3_length: 16
d_call: TRBD2
cdr3_aa: CASSRGRLAGAGEQFF
cdr3_nt: TGTGCCAGCAGCCGGGGGCGGCTAGCGGGAGCAGGTGAGCAGTTCTTC

v_call: TRBV19
clone_size: -
j_call: TRBJ2-5
cdr3_length: 13
d_call: -
cdr3_aa: CASSIEPTATQYF
cdr3_nt: TGTGCCAGTAGTATAGAGCCGACAGCCACCCAGTACTTC

v_call: TRBV5-1
clone_size: -
j_call: TRBJ2-5
cdr3_length: 17
d_call: TRBD1
cdr3_aa: CASSIDRGPWSHETQYF
cdr3_nt: TGCGCCAGCAGCATAGACAGGGGGCCTTGGTCGCACGAGACCCAGTACTTC

v_call: TRBV4-2
clone_size: -
j_call: TRBJ2-5
cdr3_length: 15
d_call: -
cdr3_aa: CASSQDGTGDGTQYF
cdr3_nt: TGTGCCAGCAGCCAAGATGGTACGGGAGACGGGACCCAGTACTTC

v_call: TRBV28
clone_size: -
j_call: TRBJ2-3
cdr3_length: 15
d_call: TRBD2
cdr3_aa: CASSLGGGPQDTQYF
cdr3_nt: TGTGCCAGCAGTTTGGGCGGGGGGCCTCAGGATACGCAGTATTTT

v_call: TRBV29-1
clone_size: -
j_call: TRBJ1-1
cdr3_length: 13
d_call: -
cdr3_aa: CSVARGGQAEAFF
cdr3_nt: TGCAGCGTGGCGCGCGGGGGGCAGGCTGAAGCTTTCTTT

v_call: TRBV7-8
clone_size: -
j_call: TRBJ1-2
cdr3_length: 18
d_call: TRBD1
cdr3_aa: CASSLGPDREGNNYGYTF
cdr3_nt: TGTGCCAGCAGCTTAGGCCCCGACAGGGAGGGTAATAACTATGGCTACACCTTC

v_call: TRBV5-1
clone_size: once
j_call: TRBJ2-7
cdr3_length: 17
d_call: TRBD2
cdr3_aa: CASSLDERGRRTYEQYF
cdr3_nt: TGCGCCAGCAGCTTGGACGAGCGGGGCAGGAGGACCTACGAGCAGTACTTC

v_call: TRBV28
clone_size: -
j_call: TRBJ1-5
cdr3_length: 14
d_call: TRBD1
cdr3_aa: CANSGTGYNQPQHF
cdr3_nt: TGTGCGAATTCCGGGACAGGGTACAATCAGCCCCAGCATTTT

v_call: TRBV11-2
clone_size: once
j_call: TRBJ1-2
cdr3_length: 15
d_call: -
cdr3_aa: CASSHLGSGKYGYTF
cdr3_nt: TGTGCCAGCAGCCACCTCGGGTCAGGAAAATATGGCTACACCTTC

v_call: TRBV6-5
clone_size: -
j_call: TRBJ2-7
cdr3_length: 14
d_call: TRBD1
cdr3_aa: CASSPGQGSHEQYF
cdr3_nt: TGTGCCAGCAGTCCGGGACAGGGATCCCACGAGCAGTACTTC

v_call: TRBV20-1
clone_size: -
j_call: TRBJ1-1
cdr3_length: 10
d_call: -
cdr3_aa: CSAATENAFF
cdr3_nt: TGCAGTGCAGCGACGGAAAACGCCTTCTTT

v_call: TRBV2
clone_size: -
j_call: TRBJ1-5
cdr3_length: 14
d_call: -
cdr3_aa: CASSEQGRNQPQHF
cdr3_nt: TGTGCCAGCAGTGAGCAGGGGCGCAATCAGCCCCAGCATTTT

v_call: TRBV28
clone_size: once
j_call: TRBJ2-1
cdr3_length: 15
d_call: TRBD2
cdr3_aa: CASSFQLAGYNEQFF
cdr3_nt: TGTGCCAGCAGTTTTCAGCTAGCGGGTTACAATGAGCAGTTCTTC

v_call: TRBV9
clone_size: -
j_call: TRBJ2-1
cdr3_length: 15
d_call: TRBD2
cdr3_aa: CASSVSSGRADEQFF
cdr3_nt: TGTGCCAGCAGCGTCTCTAGCGGGAGGGCTGATGAGCAGTTCTTC

v_call: TRBV27
clone_size: -
j_call: TRBJ2-7
cdr3_length: 15
d_call: -
cdr3_aa: CASSRVEGVVYEQYF
cdr3_nt: TGTGCCAGCTCCCGCGTTGAGGGTGTGGTCTACGAGCAGTACTTC

v_call: TRBV27
clone_size: -
j_call: TRBJ2-3
cdr3_length: 13
d_call: -
cdr3_aa: CASSLKSTDTQYF
cdr3_nt: TGTGCCAGCAGCCTAAAGAGCACAGATACGCAGTATTTT

v_call: TRBV6-1
clone_size: -
j_call: TRBJ2-7
cdr3_length: 13
d_call: -
cdr3_aa: CASQSAYSYEQYF
cdr3_nt: TGTGCCAGCCAGTCGGCCTACTCCTACGAGCAGTACTTC

v_call: TRBV14
clone_size: -
j_call: TRBJ1-4
cdr3_length: 14
d_call: TRBD1
cdr3_aa: CASSLTGLDEKLFF
cdr3_nt: TGTGCCAGCAGTCTGACAGGGTTGGATGAAAAACTGTTTTTT

v_call: TRBV28
clone_size: -
j_call: TRBJ2-3
cdr3_length: 18
d_call: TRBD2
cdr3_aa: CASSSTNSPGGPPDTQYF
cdr3_nt: TGTGCCAGCAGTTCAACGAATTCCCCGGGAGGGCCTCCTGATACGCAGTATTTT

v_call: TRBV5-1
clone_size: -
j_call: TRBJ2-5
cdr3_length: 13
d_call: -
cdr3_aa: CASSLLGEETQYF
cdr3_nt: TGCGCCAGCAGCTTGTTGGGGGAAGAGACCCAGTACTTC

v_call: TRBV28
clone_size: -
j_call: TRBJ2-6
cdr3_length: 16
d_call: -
cdr3_aa: CASSFTGGSGANVLTF
cdr3_nt: TGTGCCAGCAGCTTCACCGGTGGCTCTGGGGCCAACGTCCTGACTTTC

v_call: TRBV7-2
clone_size: -
j_call: TRBJ2-1
cdr3_length: 18
d_call: TRBD2
cdr3_aa: CASSLTTSGGSSYNEQFF
cdr3_nt: TGTGCCAGCAGCTTAACGACTAGCGGGGGGAGCTCCTACAATGAGCAGTTCTTC

v_call: TRBV7-2
clone_size: -
j_call: TRBJ1-1
cdr3_length: 13
d_call: -
cdr3_aa: CASSLQWTAEAFF
cdr3_nt: TGTGCCAGCAGCCTACAGTGGACAGCAGAAGCTTTCTTT

v_call: TRBV14
clone_size: once
j_call: TRBJ1-2
cdr3_length: 14
d_call: -
cdr3_aa: CASSQVNRVEGYTF
cdr3_nt: TGTGCCAGCAGCCAAGTAAATCGGGTGGAGGGCTACACCTTC

v_call: TRBV2
clone_size: -
j_call: TRBJ1-5
cdr3_length: 14
d_call: -
cdr3_aa: CASSEDGWGQPQHF
cdr3_nt: TGTGCCAGCAGTGAAGACGGGTGGGGACAGCCCCAGCATTTT

v_call: TRBV9
clone_size: -
j_call: TRBJ2-7
cdr3_length: 17
d_call: TRBD2
cdr3_aa: CASSVEAGGPATYEQYF
cdr3_nt: TGTGCCAGCAGCGTAGAGGCGGGAGGGCCTGCAACCTACGAGCAGTACTTC

v_call: TRBV13
clone_size: -
j_call: TRBJ2-2
cdr3_length: 16
d_call: TRBD2
cdr3_aa: CASSFRREGRGGELFF
cdr3_nt: TGTGCCAGCAGCTTTAGGCGGGAGGGCCGCGGCGGGGAGCTGTTTTTT

v_call: TRBV28
clone_size: -
j_call: TRBJ2-1
cdr3_length: 17
d_call: TRBD2
cdr3_aa: CASSSPALAGVAGEQFF
cdr3_nt: TGTGCCAGCAGTTCCCCGGCGCTAGCGGGAGTCGCGGGTGAGCAGTTCTTC

v_call: TRBV14
clone_size: once
j_call: TRBJ2-7
cdr3_length: 15
d_call: TRBD2
cdr3_aa: CASSQFGEGLNEQYF
cdr3_nt: TGTGCCAGCAGCCAATTTGGGGAGGGCCTCAACGAGCAGTACTTC

v_call: TRBV7-8
clone_size: -
j_call: TRBJ1-4
cdr3_length: 13
d_call: -
cdr3_aa: CASSGTTNEKLFF
cdr3_nt: TGTGCCAGCAGCGGGACAACTAATGAAAAACTGTTTTTT